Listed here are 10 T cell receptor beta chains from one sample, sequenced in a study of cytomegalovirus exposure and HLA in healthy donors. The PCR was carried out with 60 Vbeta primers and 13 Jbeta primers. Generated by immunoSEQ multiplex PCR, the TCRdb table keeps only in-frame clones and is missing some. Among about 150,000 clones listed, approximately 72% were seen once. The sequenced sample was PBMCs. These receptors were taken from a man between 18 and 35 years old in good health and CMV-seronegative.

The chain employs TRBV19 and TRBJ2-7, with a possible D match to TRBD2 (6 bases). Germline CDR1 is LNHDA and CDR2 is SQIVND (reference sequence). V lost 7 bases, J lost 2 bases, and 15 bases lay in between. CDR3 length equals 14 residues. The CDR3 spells CASNPEGGAYEQYF. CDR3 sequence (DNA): TGTGCCAGTAATCCGGAGGGAGGAGCCTACGAGCAGTACTTC.

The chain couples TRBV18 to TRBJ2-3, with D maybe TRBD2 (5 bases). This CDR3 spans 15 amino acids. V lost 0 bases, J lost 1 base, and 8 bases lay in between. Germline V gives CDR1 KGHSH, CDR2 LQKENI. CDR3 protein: CASSPPEGRTDTQYF. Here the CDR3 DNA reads TGTGCCAGCTCACCACCCGAGGGCCGCACAGATACGCAGTATTTT.

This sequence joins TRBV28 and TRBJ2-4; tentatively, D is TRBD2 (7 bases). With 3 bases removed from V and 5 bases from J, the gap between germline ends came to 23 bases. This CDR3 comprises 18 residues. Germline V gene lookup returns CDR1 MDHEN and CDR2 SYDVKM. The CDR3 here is CASSLWAGAGGMENIQYF. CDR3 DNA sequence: TGTGCCAGCAGTTTGTGGGCGGGGGCCGGAGGGATGGAAAACATTCAGTACTTC.

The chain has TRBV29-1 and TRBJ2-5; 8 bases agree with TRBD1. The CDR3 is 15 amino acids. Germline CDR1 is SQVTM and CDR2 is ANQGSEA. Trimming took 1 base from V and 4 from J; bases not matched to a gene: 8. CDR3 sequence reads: CSVEAEFGTGETQYF. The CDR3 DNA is TGCAGCGTTGAAGCCGAGTTTGGGACAGGAGAGACCCAGTACTTC.

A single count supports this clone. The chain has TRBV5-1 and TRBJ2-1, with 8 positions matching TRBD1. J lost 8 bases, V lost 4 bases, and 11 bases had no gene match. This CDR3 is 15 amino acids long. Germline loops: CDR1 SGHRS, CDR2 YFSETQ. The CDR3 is CASSKGQAIRDEQFF. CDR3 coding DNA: TGCGCCAGCAGCAAGGGACAGGCTATTCGCGATGAGCAGTTCTTC.

CDR3 DNA: TGCGCCAGCAGCCAAACCCCCCCCGGAGGGGTGGGCACAGATACGCAGTATTTT. Translation: CASSQTPPGGVGTDTQYF. The chain joins TRBV4-3 to TRBJ2-3; tentatively, D is TRBD2 (6 bases). The V gene's germline CDR1 is LGHNA and CDR2 YSLEER. The length of the CDR3 is 18 residues. V gave up 2 bases and J gave up 1 base, with 19 bases separating them.

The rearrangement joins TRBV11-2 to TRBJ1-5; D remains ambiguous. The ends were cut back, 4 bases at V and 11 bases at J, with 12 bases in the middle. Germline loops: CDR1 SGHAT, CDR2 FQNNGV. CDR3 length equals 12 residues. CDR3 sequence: CASSSVSGTQHF. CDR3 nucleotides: TGTGCCAGCAGCTCCGTCAGCGGGACCCAGCATTTT. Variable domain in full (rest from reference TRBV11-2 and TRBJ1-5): EAGVAQSPRYKIIEKRQSVAFWCNPISGHATLYWYQQILGQGPKLLIQFQNNGVVDDSQLPKDRFSAERLKGVDSTLKIQPAKLEDSAVYLCASSSVSGTQHFGDGTRLSIL.

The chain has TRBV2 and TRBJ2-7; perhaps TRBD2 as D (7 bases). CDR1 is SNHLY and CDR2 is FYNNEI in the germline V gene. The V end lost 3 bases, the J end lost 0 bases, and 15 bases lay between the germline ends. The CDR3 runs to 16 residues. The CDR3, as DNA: TGTGCCAGCAGTGAGTGGGGGGGCTTCAGCTCCTACGAGCAGTACTTC. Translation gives CASSEWGGFSSYEQYF.

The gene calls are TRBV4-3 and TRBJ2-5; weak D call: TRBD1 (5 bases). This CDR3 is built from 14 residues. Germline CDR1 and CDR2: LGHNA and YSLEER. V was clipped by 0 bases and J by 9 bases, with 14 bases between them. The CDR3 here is CASSQDRQGKAQYF. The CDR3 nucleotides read TGCGCCAGCAGCCAAGATCGGCAGGGCAAGGCCCAGTACTTC.

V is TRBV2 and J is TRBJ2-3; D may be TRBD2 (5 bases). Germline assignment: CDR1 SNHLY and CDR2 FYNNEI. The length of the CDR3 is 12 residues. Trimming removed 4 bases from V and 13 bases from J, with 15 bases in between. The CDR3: CASSALLDGEYF. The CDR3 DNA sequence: TGTGCCAGCAGTGCCCTACTAGACGGGGAGTATTTT.